The 2 T cell receptor beta chains given below trace back to one sample, sequenced in a study of cytomegalovirus exposure and HLA in healthy donors. Primers: 60 Vbeta forward and 13 Jbeta reverse. Clones were read by immunoSEQ multiplex PCR, and TCRdb kept only the in-frame ones, dropping some. Seen here are approximately 300,000 clones, under 90% observed once, and the top ten hold about 0.3%. Sequenced input: PBMCs. These receptors came from a girl aged 2 to 9 in good health and CMV-seronegative.

The rearrangement uses TRBV9 and TRBJ2-1, with 9 bases identical to TRBD2. Germline V gene lookup returns CDR1 SGDLS and CDR2 YYNGEE. V dropped 0 bases and J dropped 9; count of bases not matched to a gene: 10. This CDR3 has 16 amino acids. The CDR3 DNA follows: TGTGCCAGCAGCGTAGAGACTAGCGGTATGTATGCTGAGCAGTTCTTC. This codes for CASSVETSGMYAEQFF.

This chain links TRBV27 with TRBJ1-1; D unclear. This CDR3 spans 14 amino acids. The germline CDR1 and CDR2 sequences are MNHEY and SMNVEV (reference sequence). V lost 7 bases, J lost 0 bases, and 12 bases lay in between. This CDR3 is CASTGGAMNTEAFF. DNA of the CDR3: TGTGCCAGCACAGGTGGCGCAATGAACACTGAAGCTTTCTTT.